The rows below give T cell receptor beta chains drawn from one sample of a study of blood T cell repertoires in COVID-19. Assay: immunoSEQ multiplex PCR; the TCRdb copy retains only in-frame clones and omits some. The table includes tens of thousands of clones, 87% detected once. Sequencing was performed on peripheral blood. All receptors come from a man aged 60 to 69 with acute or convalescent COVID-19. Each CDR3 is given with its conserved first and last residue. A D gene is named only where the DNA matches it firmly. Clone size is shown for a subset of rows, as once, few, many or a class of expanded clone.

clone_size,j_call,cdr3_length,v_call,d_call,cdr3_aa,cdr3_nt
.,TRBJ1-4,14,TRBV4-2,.,CASSQGAANEKLFF,TGTGCCAGCAGCCAGGGGGCGGCTAATGAAAAACTGTTTTTT
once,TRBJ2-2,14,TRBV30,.,CAWRGVLNTGELFF,TGTGCCTGGAGAGGGGTCCTGAACACCGGGGAGCTGTTTTTT
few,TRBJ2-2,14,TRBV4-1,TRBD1,CASSDRGNTGELFF,TGCGCCAGCAGTGACAGGGGAAACACCGGGGAGCTGTTTTTT
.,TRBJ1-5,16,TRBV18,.,CASSPKDGVGNQPQHF,TGTGCCAGCTCACCAAAGGACGGGGTTGGCAATCAGCCCCAGCATTTT
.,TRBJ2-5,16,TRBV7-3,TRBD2,CASSFLGRGYGETQYF,TGTGCCAGCAGCTTCTTGGGGCGGGGGTACGGAGAGACCCAGTACTTC
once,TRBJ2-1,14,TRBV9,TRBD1,CASSGDSSYNEQFF,TGTGCCAGCAGCGGGGACAGCTCCTACAATGAGCAGTTCTTC
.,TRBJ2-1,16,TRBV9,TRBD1,CASSVAPSVTGLEQFF,TGTGCCAGCAGCGTAGCACCATCGGTGACAGGGCTTGAGCAGTTCTTC
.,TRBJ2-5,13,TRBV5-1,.,CASSLDRAETQYF,TGCGCCAGCAGCTTGGACAGGGCAGAGACCCAGTACTTC
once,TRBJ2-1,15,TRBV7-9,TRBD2,CASSLGHGLVDEQFF,TGTGCCAGCAGCTTAGGCCACGGACTAGTTGATGAGCAGTTCTTC
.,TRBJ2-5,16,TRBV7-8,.,CASSLVNRVIQETQYF,TGTGCCAGCAGCTTAGTGAACAGGGTAATTCAAGAGACCCAGTACTTC
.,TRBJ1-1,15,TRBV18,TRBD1,CASIPGQGWNTEAFF,TGTGCCAGCATCCCGGGACAGGGATGGAACACTGAAGCTTTCTTT
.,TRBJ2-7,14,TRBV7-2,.,CASSLDRSSYEQYF,TGTGCCAGCAGCCTCGACAGAAGCTCCTACGAGCAGTACTTC
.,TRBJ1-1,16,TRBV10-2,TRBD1,CATADLLQGTYTEAFF,TGCGCCACCGCAGATCTACTACAGGGGACCTACACTGAAGCTTTCTTT
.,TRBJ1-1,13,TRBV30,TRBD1,CAWRGTVPLPAFF,TGTGCCTGGAGGGGGACAGTCCCGTTGCCAGCTTTCTTT
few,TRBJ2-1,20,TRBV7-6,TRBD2,CASSPAVGLAGFMSYNEQFF,TGTGCCAGCAGTCCTGCCGTCGGGCTAGCGGGGTTTATGTCCTACAATGAGCAGTTCTTC
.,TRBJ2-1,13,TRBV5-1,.,CASSLVPVDEQFF,TGCGCCAGCAGCTTAGTTCCGGTGGATGAGCAGTTCTTC
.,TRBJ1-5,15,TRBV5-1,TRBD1,CASSLSGQGNQPQHF,TGCGCCAGCAGCTTGTCAGGACAGGGTAATCAGCCCCAGCATTTT
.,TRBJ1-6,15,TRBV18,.,CASSVTGSSNSPLHF,TGTGCCAGCTCAGTCACAGGGTCCAGTAATTCACCCCTCCACTTT
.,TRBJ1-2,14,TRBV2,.,CASIDGARVAGYTF,TGTGCCAGTATTGATGGGGCCAGGGTGGCGGGCTACACCTTC
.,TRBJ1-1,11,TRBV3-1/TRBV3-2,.,CATRRTGKAFF,TGTGCCACCAGAAGAACAGGGAAAGCTTTCTTT
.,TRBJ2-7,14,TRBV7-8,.,CASSLDVGSYEQYF,TGTGCCAGCAGCTTAGATGTCGGCTCCTACGAGCAGTACTTC
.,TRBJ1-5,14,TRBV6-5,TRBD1,CASEGQGASQPQHF,TGTGCCAGCGAGGGACAGGGGGCGAGTCAGCCCCAGCATTTT
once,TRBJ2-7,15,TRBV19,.,CATRGLGANGDEQYF,TGTGCCACCCGGGGGTTAGGGGCTAATGGAGACGAGCAGTACTTC
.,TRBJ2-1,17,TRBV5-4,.,CASRRGGRGLRGNEQFF,TGTGCCAGCAGAAGGGGGGGACGGGGGCTGCGCGGAAATGAGCAGTTCTTC
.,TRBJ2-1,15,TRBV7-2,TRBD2,CASSLGGGGYNEQFF,TGTGCCAGCAGCTTAGGCGGGGGTGGCTACAATGAGCAGTTCTTC
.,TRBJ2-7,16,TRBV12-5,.,CASGTPLSRGGNEQYF,TGTGCTAGTGGGACTCCTCTTTCTAGGGGGGGGAACGAGCAGTACTTC
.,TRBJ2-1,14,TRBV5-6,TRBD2,CASSLVTSRNEQFF,TGTGCCAGCAGCTTGGTGACTAGCCGGAATGAGCAGTTCTTC
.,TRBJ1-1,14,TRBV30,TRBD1,CAWSLLRQGREAFF,TGTGCCTGGAGTCTTCTCCGACAGGGCCGTGAAGCTTTCTTT
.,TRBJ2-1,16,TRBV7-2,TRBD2,CASSASSGGAYNEQFF,TGTGCCAGCAGCGCCTCTAGCGGGGGGGCATACAATGAGCAGTTCTTC
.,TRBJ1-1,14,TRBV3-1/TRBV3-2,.,CASSKRGGNTEAFF,TGTGCCAGCAGCAAACGGGGGGGGAACACTGAAGCTTTCTTT
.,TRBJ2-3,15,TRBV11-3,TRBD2,CASSPSGGSTDTQYF,TGTGCCAGCAGCCCAAGCGGGGGGAGCACAGATACGCAGTATTTT
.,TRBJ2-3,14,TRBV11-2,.,CASSPRGLADTQYF,TGTGCCAGCAGCCCCCGCGGGTTGGCCGATACGCAGTATTTT
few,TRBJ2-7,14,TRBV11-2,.,CASSTDGVSYEQYF,TGTGCCAGCAGCACCGATGGAGTCTCCTACGAGCAGTACTTC
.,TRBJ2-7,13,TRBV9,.,CASSVDPSYEQYF,TGTGCCAGCAGCGTAGATCCGAGCTACGAGCAGTACTTC
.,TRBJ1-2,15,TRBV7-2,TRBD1,CASTQPGTGGRGYTF,TGTGCCAGCACCCAGCCCGGGACAGGCGGACGTGGCTACACCTTC